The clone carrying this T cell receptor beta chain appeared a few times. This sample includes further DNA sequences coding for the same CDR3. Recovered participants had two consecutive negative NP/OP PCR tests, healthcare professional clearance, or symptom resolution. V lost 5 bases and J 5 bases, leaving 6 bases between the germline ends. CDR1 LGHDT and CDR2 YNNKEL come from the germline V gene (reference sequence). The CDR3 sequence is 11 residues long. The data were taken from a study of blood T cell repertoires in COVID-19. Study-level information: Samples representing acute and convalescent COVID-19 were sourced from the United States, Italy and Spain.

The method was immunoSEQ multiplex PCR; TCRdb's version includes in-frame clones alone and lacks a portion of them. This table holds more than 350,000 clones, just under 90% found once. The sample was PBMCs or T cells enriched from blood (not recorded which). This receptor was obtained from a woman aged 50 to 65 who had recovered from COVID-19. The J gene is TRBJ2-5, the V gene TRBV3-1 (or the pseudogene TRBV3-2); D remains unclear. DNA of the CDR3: TGTGCCAGCAGCTTACTGGAGACCCAGTACTTC. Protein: CASSLLETQYF.